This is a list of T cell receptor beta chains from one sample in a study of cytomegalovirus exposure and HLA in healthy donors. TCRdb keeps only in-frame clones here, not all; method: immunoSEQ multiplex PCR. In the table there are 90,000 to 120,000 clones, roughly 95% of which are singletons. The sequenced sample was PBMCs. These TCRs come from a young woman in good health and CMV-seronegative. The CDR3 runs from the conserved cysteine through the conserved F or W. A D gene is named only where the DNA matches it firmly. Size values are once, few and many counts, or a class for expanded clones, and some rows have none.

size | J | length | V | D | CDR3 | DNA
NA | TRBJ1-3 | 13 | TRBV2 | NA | CASRTRGGNTIYF | TGTGCCAGCAGAACAAGGGGTGGAAACACCATATATTTT
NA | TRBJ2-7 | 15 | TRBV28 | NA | CASSPSTRDSYEQYF | TGTGCCAGCAGCCCGAGCACTAGGGACTCCTACGAGCAGTACTTC
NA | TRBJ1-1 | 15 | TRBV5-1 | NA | CASSLATTANTEAFF | TGCGCCAGCAGCTTGGCCACGACAGCGAACACTGAAGCTTTCTTT
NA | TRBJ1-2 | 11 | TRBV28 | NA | CASSLSVGYTF | TGTGCCAGCAGTTTGAGTGTCGGCTACACCTTC
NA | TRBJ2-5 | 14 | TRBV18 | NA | CASSPTSLEETQYF | TGTGCCAGCTCACCTACTAGTTTAGAAGAGACCCAGTACTTC
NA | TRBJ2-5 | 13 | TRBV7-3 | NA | CASSADRQETQYF | TGTGCCAGCAGCGCAGACAGACAAGAGACCCAGTACTTC
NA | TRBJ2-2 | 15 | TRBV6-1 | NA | CASRPGQPGVGELFF | TGTGCCAGCCGACCGGGACAACCCGGGGTCGGGGAGCTGTTTTTT
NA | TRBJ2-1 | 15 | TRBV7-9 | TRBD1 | CASSPSTGARDEQFF | TGTGCCAGCAGCCCCTCGACAGGGGCTAGGGATGAGCAGTTCTTC
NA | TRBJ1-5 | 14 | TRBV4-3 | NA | CASSQAVGNQPQHF | TGCGCCAGCAGCCAAGCGGTCGGCAATCAGCCCCAGCATTTT
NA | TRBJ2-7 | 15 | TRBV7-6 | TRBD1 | CASSLSPGQGSEQYF | TGTGCCAGCAGCTTATCACCGGGACAGGGATCCGAGCAGTACTTC
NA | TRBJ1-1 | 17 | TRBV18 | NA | CASSPPGLRQKNTEAFF | TGTGCCAGCTCACCCCCTGGCCTTAGACAGAAGAACACTGAAGCTTTCTTT
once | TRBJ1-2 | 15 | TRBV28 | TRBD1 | CASKTLPTGGHGYTF | TGTGCCAGCAAGACCCTCCCCACAGGGGGTCATGGCTACACCTTC
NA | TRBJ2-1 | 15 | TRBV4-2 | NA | CASSHPGEGYNEQFF | TGTGCCAGCAGCCACCCAGGGGAGGGCTACAATGAGCAGTTCTTC
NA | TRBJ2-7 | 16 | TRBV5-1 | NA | CASSSSSWLNSYEQYF | TGCGCCAGCAGCTCTAGTTCGTGGCTCAACTCCTACGAGCAGTACTTC
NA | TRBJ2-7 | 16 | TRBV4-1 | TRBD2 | CASSQDAGGGAYEQYF | TGCGCCAGCAGCCAAGATGCGGGCGGGGGTGCGTACGAGCAGTACTTC
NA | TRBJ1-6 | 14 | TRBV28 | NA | CASSLLSYNSPLHF | TGTGCCAGCAGTTTACTCTCCTATAATTCACCCCTCCACTTT
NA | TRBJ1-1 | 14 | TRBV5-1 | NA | CASSYTDSNTEAFF | TGCGCCAGCAGCTATACGGACAGTAACACTGAAGCTTTCTTT
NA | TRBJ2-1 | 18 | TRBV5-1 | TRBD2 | CASSRGLLGTSDSNEQFF | TGCGCCAGCAGCCGGGGACTGTTAGGGACTAGCGACAGCAATGAGCAGTTCTTC
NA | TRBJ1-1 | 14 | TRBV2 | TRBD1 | CASRTRGQNTEAFF | TGTGCCAGCAGAACCAGGGGGCAGAACACTGAAGCTTTCTTT
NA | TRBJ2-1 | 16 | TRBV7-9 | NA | CASRQAAGASYNEQFF | TGTGCCAGCAGACAAGCAGCAGGGGCTTCCTACAATGAGCAGTTCTTC
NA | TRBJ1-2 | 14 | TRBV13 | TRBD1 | CASSLAPGQRGYTF | TGTGCCAGCAGCTTAGCTCCGGGACAGCGGGGCTACACCTTC
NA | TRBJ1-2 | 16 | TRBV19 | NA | CASSPQDSARDYGYTF | TGTGCCAGTAGTCCCCAGGACTCCGCCAGAGACTATGGCTACACCTTC
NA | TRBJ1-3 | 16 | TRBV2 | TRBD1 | CASSKQGRRSGNTIYF | TGTGCCAGCAGTAAACAGGGGCGAAGGTCTGGAAACACCATATATTTT
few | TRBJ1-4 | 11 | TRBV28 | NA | CASSLSRKLFF | TGTGCCAGCAGTTTATCCCGAAAACTGTTTTTT
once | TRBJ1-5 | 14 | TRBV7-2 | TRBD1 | CASSLGQLYQPQHF | TGTGCCAGCAGCTTGGGACAGCTTTATCAGCCCCAGCATTTT
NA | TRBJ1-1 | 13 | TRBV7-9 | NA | CASSFNAGTEAFF | TGTGCCAGCAGCTTTAATGCGGGCACTGAAGCTTTCTTT
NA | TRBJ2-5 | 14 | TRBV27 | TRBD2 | CASSPGTSIETQYF | TGTGCCAGCAGTCCGGGGACTAGTATTGAGACCCAGTACTTC
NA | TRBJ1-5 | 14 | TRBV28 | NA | CASKGGDSNQPQHF | TGTGCCAGCAAAGGGGGGGATAGCAATCAGCCCCAGCATTTT
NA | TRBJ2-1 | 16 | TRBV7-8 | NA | CASSLREGVSYNEQFF | TGTGCCAGCAGCTTAAGGGAGGGGGTATCTTACAATGAGCAGTTCTTC